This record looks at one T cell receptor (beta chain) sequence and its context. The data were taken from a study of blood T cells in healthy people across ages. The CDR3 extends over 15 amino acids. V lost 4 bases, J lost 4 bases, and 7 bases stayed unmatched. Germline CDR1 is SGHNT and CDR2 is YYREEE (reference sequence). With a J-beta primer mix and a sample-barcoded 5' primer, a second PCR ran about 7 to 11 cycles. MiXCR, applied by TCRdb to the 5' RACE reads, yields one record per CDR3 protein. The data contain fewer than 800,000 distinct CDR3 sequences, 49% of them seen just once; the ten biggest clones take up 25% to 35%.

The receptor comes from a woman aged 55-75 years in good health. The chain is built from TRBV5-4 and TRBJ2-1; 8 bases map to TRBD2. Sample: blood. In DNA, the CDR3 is TGTGCCAGCAGCCAAACTAGCGGTCTTTACAATGAGCAGTTCTTC. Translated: CASSQTSGLYNEQFF.